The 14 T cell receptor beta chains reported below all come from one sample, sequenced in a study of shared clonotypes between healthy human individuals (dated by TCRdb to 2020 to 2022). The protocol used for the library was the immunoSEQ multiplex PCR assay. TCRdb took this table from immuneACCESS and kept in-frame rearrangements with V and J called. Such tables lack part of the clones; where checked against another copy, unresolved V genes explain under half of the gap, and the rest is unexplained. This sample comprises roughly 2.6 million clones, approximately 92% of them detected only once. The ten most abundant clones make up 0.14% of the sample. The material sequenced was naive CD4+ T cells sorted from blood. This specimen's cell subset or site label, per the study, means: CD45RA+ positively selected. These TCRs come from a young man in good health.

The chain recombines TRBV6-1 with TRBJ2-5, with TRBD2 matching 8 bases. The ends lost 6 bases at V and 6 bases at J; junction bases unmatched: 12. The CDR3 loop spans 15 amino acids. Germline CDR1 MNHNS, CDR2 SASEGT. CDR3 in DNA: TGTGCCAGCAGCAGGGCAGGAGCGGGAGAGCAGACCCAGTACTTC. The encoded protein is CASSRAGAGEQTQYF.

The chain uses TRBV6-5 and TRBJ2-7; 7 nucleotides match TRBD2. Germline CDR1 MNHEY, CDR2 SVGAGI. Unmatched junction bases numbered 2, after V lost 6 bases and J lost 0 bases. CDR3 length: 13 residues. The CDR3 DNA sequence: TGTGCCAGCAGGCGGGGGAACTCCTACGAGCAGTACTTC. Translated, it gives CASRRGNSYEQYF.

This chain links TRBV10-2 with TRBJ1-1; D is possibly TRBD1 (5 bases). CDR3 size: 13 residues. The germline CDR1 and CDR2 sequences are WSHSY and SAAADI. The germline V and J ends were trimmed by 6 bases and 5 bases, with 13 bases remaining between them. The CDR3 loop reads CASSWDPGTEAFF. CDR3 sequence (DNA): TGCGCCAGCAGCTGGGACCCGGGGACTGAAGCTTTCTTT.

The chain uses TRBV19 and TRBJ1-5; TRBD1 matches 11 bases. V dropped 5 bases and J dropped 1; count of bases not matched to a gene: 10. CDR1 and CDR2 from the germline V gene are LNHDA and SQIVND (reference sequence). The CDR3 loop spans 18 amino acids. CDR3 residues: CASSGPGQGVGSNQPQHF. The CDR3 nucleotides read TGTGCCAGTAGTGGCCCGGGACAGGGGGTAGGAAGCAATCAGCCCCAGCATTTT.

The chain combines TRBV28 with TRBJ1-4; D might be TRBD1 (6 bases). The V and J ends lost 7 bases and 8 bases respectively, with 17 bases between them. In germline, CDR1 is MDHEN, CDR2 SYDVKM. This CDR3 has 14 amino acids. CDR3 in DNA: TGTGCCAGCAAGGGGGGAGGGGCGTGGGAAAAACTGTTTTTT. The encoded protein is CASKGGGAWEKLFF.

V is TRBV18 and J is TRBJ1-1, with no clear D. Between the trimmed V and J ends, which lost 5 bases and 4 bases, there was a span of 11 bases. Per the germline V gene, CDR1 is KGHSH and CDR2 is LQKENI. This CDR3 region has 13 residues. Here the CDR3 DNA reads TGTGCCAGCTCAGGCATCGGCCTCACTGAAGCTTTCTTT. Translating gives CASSGIGLTEAFF. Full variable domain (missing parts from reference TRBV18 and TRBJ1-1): NAGVMQNPRHLVRRRGQEARLRCSPMKGHSHVYWYRQLPEEGLKFMVYLQKENIIDESGMPKERFSAEFPKEGPSILRIQQVVRGDSAAYFCASSGIGLTEAFFGQGTRLTVV.

As DNA, the CDR3 is TGTGCCAGCAGTTACTCCCCGAGGGAGTTCCCTCATGGCGAGCAGTACTTC. This gives the protein CASSYSPREFPHGEQYF. The V and J genes are TRBV6-7 and TRBJ2-7; tentatively, D is TRBD2 (5 bases). TRBV6-7 is reported as an ORF; its role is uncertain. The CDR3 extends over 17 amino acids. V lost 0 bases to trimming and J lost 6 bases, with 21 bases between them.

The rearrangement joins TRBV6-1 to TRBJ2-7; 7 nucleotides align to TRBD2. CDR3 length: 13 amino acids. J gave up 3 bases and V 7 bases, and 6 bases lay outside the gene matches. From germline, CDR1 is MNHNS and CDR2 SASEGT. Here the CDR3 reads CASMNLADYEQYF. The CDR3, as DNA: TGTGCCAGCATGAACCTAGCGGACTACGAGCAGTACTTC.

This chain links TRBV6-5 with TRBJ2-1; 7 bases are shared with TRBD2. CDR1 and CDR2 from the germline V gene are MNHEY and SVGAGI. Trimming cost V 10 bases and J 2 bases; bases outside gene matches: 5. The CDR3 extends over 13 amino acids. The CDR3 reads CATRSGTYNEQFF. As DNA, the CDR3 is TGTGCCACCAGAAGCGGGACCTACAATGAGCAGTTCTTC.

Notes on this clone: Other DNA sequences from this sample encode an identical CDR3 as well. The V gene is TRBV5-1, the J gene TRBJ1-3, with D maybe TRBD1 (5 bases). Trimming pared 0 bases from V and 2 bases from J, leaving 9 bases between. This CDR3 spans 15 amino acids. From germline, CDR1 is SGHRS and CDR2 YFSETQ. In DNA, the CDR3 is TGCGCCAGCAGCTTGGAGGGCAGGGCTGGAAACACCATATATTTT. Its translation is CASSLEGRAGNTIYF.

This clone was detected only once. CDR3 loop: CASRPTGGVNQPQHF. The CDR3, as DNA: TGTGCCAGCAGACCGACAGGGGGCGTAAATCAGCCCCAGCATTTT. The chain couples TRBV2 to TRBJ1-5; TRBD1 aligns across 10 bases. The CDR3 length is 15 residues. V was pared by 6 bases and J by 4 bases, with 6 bases of the junction left unmatched. Germline V gene lookup returns CDR1 SNHLY and CDR2 FYNNEI.

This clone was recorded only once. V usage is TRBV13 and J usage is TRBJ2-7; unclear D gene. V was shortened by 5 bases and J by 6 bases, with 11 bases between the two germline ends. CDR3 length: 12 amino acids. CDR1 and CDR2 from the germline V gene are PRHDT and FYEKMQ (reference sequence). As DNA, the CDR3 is TGTGCCAGCAGCCGGACCTTCCTCGAGCAGTACTTC. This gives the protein CASSRTFLEQYF.

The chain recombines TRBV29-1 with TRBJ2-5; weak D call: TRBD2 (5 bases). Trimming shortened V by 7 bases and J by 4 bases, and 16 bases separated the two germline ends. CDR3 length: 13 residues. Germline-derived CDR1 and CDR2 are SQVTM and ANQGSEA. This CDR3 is CSAEGQIGETQYF. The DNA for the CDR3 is TGCAGCGCCGAGGGCCAGATAGGAGAGACCCAGTACTTC.

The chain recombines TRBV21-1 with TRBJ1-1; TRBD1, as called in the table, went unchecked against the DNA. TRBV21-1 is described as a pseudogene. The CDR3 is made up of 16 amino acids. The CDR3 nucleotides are TGTGCCAGCAGCCCCAGGAATGAGACCTGGAACACTGAAGCTTTCTTT. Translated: CASSPRNETWNTEAFF.